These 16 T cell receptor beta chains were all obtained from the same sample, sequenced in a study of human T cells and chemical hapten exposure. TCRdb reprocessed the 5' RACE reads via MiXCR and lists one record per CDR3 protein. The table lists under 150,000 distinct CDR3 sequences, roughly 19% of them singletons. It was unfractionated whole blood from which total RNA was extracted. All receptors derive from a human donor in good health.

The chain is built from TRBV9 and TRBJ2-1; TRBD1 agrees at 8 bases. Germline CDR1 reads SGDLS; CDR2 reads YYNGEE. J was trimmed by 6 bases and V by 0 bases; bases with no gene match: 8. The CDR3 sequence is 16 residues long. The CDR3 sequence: CASSVDWTGKFNEQFF. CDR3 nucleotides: TGTGCCAGCAGCGTAGATTGGACAGGGAAGTTCAATGAGCAGTTCTTC. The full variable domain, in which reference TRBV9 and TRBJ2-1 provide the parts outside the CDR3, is DSGVTQTPKHLITATGQRVTLRCSPRSGDLSVYWYQQSLDQGLQFLIQYYNGEERAKGNILERFSAQQFPDLHSELNLSSLELGDSALYFCASSVDWTGKFNEQFFGPGTRLTVL.

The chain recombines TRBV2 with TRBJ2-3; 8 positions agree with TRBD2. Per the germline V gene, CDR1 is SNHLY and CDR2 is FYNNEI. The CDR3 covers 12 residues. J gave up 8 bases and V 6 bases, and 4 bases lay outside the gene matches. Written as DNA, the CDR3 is TGTGCCAGCAGCCGGGGGGGGACTACGCAGTATTTT. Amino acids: CASSRGGTTQYF. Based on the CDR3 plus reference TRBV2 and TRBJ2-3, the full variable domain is EPEVTQTPSHQVTQMGQEVILRCVPISNHLYFYWYRQILGQKVEFLVSFYNNEISEKSEIFDDQFSVERPDGSNFTLKIRSTKLEDSAMYFCASSRGGTTQYFGPGTRLTVL.

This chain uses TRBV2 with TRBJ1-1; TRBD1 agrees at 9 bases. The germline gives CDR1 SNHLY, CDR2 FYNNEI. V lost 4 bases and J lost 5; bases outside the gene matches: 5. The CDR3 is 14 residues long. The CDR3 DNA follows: TGTGCCAGCAGTGTATACAGGGGGCAGACTGAAGCTTTCTTT. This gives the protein CASSVYRGQTEAFF.

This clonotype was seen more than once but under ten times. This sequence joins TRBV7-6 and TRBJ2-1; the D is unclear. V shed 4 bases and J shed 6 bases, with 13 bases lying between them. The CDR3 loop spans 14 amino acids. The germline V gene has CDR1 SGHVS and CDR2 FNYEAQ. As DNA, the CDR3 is TGTGCCAGCAGCTGGGCAGACGGCGGCAATGAGCAGTTCTTC. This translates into CASSWADGGNEQFF.

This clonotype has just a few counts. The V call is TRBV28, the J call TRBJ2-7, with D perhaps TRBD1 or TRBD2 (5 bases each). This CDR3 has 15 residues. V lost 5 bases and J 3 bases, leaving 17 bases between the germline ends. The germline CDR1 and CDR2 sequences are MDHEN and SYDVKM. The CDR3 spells CASSVAGTRHYEQYF. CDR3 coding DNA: TGTGCCAGCAGTGTAGCCGGGACGAGGCACTACGAGCAGTACTTC.

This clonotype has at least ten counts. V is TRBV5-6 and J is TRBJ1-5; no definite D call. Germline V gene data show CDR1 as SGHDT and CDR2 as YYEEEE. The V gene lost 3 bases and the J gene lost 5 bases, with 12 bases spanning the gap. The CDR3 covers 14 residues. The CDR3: CASSWGTDDQPQHF. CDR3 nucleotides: TGTGCCAGCAGCTGGGGAACAGACGATCAGCCCCAGCATTTT.

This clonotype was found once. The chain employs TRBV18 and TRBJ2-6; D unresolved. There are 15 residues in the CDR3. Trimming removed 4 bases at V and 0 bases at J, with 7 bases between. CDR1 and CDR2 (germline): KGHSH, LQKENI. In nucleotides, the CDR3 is TGTGCCAGCTCACTACAGAGCTCTGGGGCCAACGTCCTGACTTTC. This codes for CASSLQSSGANVLTF.

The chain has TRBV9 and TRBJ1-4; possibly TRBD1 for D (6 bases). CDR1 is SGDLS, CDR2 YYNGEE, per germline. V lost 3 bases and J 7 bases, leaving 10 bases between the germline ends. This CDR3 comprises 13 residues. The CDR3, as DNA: TGTGCCAGCAGCGCAACAGGGAGTGAAAAACTGTTTTTT. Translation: CASSATGSEKLFF.

Written as DNA, the CDR3 is TGTGCCAGCAGCTCGCGGCAGGGCTCAGAGGGCTACACCTTC. It codes for CASSSRQGSEGYTF. The J gene is TRBJ1-2, the V gene TRBV7-9, with a possible D match to TRBD1 (5 bases). Germline CDR1 SEHNR, CDR2 FQNEAQ (reference sequence). V was clipped by 4 bases and J by 8 bases, with 17 bases between them. CDR3 length: 14 amino acids.

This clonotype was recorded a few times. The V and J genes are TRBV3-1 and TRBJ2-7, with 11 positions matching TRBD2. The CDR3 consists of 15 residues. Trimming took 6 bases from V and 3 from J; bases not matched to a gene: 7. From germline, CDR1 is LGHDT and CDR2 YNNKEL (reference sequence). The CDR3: CASRDTSGSVYEQYF. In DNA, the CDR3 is TGTGCCAGCAGGGATACTAGCGGGAGCGTCTACGAGCAGTACTTC.

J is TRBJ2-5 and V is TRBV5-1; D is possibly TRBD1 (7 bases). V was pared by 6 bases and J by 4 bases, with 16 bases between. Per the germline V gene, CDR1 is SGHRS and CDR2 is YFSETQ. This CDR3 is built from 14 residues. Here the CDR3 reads CASTLQGRGETQYF. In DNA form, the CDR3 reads TGCGCCAGCACCTTACAGGGGCGGGGAGAGACCCAGTACTTC.

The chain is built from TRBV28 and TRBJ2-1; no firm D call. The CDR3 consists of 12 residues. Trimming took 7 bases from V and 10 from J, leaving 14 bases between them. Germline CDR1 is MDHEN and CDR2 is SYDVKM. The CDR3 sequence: CASNDVVGEQFF. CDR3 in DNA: TGTGCCAGCAACGACGTGGTCGGAGAGCAGTTCTTC.

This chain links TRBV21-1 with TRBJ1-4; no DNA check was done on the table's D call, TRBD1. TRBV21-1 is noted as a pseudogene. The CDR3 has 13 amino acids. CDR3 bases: TGTGCCAGCAGTGACAGGGGGCCTGAAAAACTGTTTTTT. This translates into CASSDRGPEKLFF.

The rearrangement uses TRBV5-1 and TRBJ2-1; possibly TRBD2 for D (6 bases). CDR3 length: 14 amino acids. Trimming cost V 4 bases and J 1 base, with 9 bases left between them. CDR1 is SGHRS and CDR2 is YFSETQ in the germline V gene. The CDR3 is CASSGTHSYNEQFF. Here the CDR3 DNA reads TGCGCCAGCAGCGGGACTCATTCCTACAATGAGCAGTTCTTC.

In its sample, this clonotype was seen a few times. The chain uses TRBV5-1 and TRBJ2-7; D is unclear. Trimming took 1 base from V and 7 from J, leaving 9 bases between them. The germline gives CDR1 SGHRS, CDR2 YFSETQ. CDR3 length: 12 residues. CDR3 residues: CASSLRAPEQYF. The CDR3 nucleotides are TGCGCCAGCAGCTTGAGGGCACCGGAGCAGTACTTC.

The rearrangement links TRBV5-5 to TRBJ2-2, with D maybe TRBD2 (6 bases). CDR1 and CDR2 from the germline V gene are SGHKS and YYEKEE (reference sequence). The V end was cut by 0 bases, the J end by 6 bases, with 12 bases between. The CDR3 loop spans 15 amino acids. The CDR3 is CASSLAAGLPGELFF. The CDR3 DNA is TGTGCCAGCAGCTTGGCCGCGGGGCTCCCCGGGGAGCTGTTTTTT.